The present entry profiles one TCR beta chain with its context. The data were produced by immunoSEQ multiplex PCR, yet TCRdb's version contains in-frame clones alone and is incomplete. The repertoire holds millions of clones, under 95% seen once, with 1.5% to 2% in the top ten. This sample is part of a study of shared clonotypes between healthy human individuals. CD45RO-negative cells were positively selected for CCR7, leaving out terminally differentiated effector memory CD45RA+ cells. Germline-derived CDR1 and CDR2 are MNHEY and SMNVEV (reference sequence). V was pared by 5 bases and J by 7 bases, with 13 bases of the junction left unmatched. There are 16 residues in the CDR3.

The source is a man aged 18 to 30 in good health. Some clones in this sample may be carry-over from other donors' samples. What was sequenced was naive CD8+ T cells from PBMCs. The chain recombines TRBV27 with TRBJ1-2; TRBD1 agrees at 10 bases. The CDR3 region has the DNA TGTGCCAGCAGTCCCTTGAGCGACAGGGGGCCGGGTGGCTACACCTTC. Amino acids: CASSPLSDRGPGGYTF.